This TCR beta chain comes out of a study of blood T cells in healthy people across ages. The study, taken as a whole, reports: Higher diversity, along with more naive CD4+ cells, distinguished long-lived donors from aged donors. TCR beta diversity tracked closely with naive T cell percentage.

Donors were systemically healthy Caucasian individuals from Russia aged about 6 to 95 years. Primers used in a second PCR of about 6 to 11 cycles were a sample-barcoded 5' primer and a J-beta primer mix. The yield of each sample was at least 2.5 million CDR3-containing paired-end reads. TCRdb called the 5' RACE reads again in MiXCR, with one record for every CDR3 protein. The sample lists roughly 680,000 distinct CDR3 sequences; approximately 52% were seen once. Concerning this clonotype itself: Its target is not known.

J lost 6 bases, V lost 7 bases, and 18 bases had no gene match. Germline CDR1 is SQVTM and CDR2 is ANQGSEA. The CDR3 runs to 15 residues. The rearrangement joins TRBV29-1 to TRBJ2-7; 7 positions match TRBD1. Sequencing was carried out using blood. This clonotype was sampled from a woman aged 80 or over in good health. The CDR3 reads CSATTINRGKGEQYF. CDR3 bases: TGCAGCGCTACAACCATCAACAGGGGAAAAGGCGAGCAGTACTTC.